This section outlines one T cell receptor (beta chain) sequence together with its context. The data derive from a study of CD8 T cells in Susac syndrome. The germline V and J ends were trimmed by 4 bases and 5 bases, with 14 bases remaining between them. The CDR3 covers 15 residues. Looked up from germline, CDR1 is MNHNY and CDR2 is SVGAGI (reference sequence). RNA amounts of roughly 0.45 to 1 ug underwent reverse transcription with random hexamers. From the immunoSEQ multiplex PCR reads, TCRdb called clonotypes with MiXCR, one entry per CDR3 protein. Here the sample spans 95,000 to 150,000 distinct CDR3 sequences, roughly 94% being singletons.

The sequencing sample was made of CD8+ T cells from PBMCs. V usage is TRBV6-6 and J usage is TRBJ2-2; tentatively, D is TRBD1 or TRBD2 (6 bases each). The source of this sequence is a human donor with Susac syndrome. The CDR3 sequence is CASSWGAGWTGELFF. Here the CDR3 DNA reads TGTGCCAGCAGTTGGGGGGCAGGGTGGACCGGGGAGCTGTTTTTT.